The 20 T cell receptor beta chains listed next were all sequenced from one sample in a study of CD8 T cells in Susac syndrome. The RNA, about 0.5 to 1 ug, was put through reverse transcription using random hexamers. MiXCR, run by TCRdb on the immunoSEQ multiplex PCR reads, gives a single entry per CDR3 protein. The top ten hold over 0.1% of the sample, which has around 130,000 distinct CDR3 sequences, about 94% seen once. The sequenced material came from CD4+ T cells from PBMCs. The receptors here all came from a human donor with multiple sclerosis.

The rearrangement links TRBV5-1 to TRBJ2-7; no reliable D call. Trimming left V 0 bases short and J 4 bases short, with 8 bases between. The CDR3 has 13 amino acids. Germline CDR1 and CDR2: SGHRS and YFSETQ. The CDR3 nucleotides read TGCGCCAGCAGCTTGGACGAGTATTACGAGCAGTACTTC. Translated, it gives CASSLDEYYEQYF.

This clonotype was detected only once. The chain carries TRBV12-3 or TRBV12-4 and TRBJ1-3, with TRBD1 as a possible D gene (5 bases). This CDR3 spans 15 amino acids. The V end lost 6 bases, the J end lost 0 bases, and 12 bases lay between the germline ends. CDR3 in DNA: TGTGCCAGCAGACCCACAGGCACCTCTGGAAACACCATATATTTT. Its protein product is CASRPTGTSGNTIYF.

The V gene is TRBV7-8, the J gene TRBJ2-3; D ambiguous. Germline values: CDR1 SGHVS, CDR2 FQNEAQ. This CDR3 contains 14 residues. V was clipped by 2 bases and J by 2 bases, with 8 bases between them. CDR3 amino acids: CASSLQQNTDTQYF. For the CDR3, the DNA is TGTGCCAGCAGCTTACAACAGAACACAGATACGCAGTATTTT.

This chain joins TRBV18 and TRBJ1-1, with 8 bases matching TRBD1. Germline CDR1 and CDR2: KGHSH and LQKENI. The CDR3 consists of 13 residues. After removal of 6 bases from V and 7 bases from J, the junction contained 7 bases not matched to a gene. The CDR3 bases are TGTGCCAGCTCCAACACAGGGGGAAGTGAAGCTTTCTTT. Translating gives CASSNTGGSEAFF.

The chain combines TRBV6-6 with TRBJ2-7; the D gene is possibly TRBD1 (7 bases). CDR3 length: 14 amino acids. With 5 bases removed from V and 3 bases from J, the gap between germline ends came to 14 bases. Germline values: CDR1 MNHNY, CDR2 SVGAGI (reference sequence). The CDR3 DNA is TGTGCCAGCAGTCCCCGACAGGGAGGCTACGAGCAGTACTTC. Amino acid sequence: CASSPRQGGYEQYF.

The chain couples TRBV11-2 to TRBJ1-2; D is perhaps TRBD1 (6 bases). The V gene lost 4 bases and the J gene lost 7 bases, with 25 bases spanning the gap. The germline gives CDR1 SGHAT, CDR2 FQNNGV. The CDR3 has 17 residues. The CDR3 nucleotides read TGTGCCAGCAGCTCACCCAGAGGCGCCAGGGGTCAGTTTGGCTACACCTTC. Residues: CASSSPRGARGQFGYTF. Based on the CDR3 plus reference TRBV11-2 and TRBJ1-2, the full variable domain is EAGVAQSPRYKIIEKRQSVAFWCNPISGHATLYWYQQILGQGPKLLIQFQNNGVVDDSQLPKDRFSAERLKGVDSTLKIQPAKLEDSAVYLCASSSPRGARGQFGYTFGSGTRLTVV.

The V and J genes are TRBV27 and TRBJ2-1; either TRBD1 or TRBD2 may fit D (5 bases each). In germline, CDR1 is MNHEY, CDR2 SMNVEV (reference sequence). The ends were cut back, 3 bases at V and 5 bases at J, with 11 bases in the middle. This CDR3 has 14 amino acids. The DNA for the CDR3 is TGTGCCAGCAGTTTTGTGGGGGTGGACAATGAGCAGTTCTTC. It specifies CASSFVGVDNEQFF.

The chain has TRBV2 and TRBJ1-2; D ambiguous. Germline V gives CDR1 SNHLY, CDR2 FYNNEI. CDR3 size: 12 residues. V shed 8 bases and J shed 3 bases, with 10 bases lying between them. The CDR3 loop reads CASRGEDYGYTF. CDR3 nucleotides: TGTGCCAGCCGGGGTGAGGACTATGGCTACACCTTC.

CDR3 loop: CSGRDLETQYF. The CDR3 bases are TGCAGCGGCCGGGACTTAGAGACCCAGTACTTC. The chain uses TRBV29-1 and TRBJ2-5; maybe TRBD2 (6 bases). V shed 7 bases and J shed 4 bases, with 10 bases lying between them. The CDR3 consists of 11 residues. Germline V gene sequence: CDR1 SQVTM, CDR2 ANQGSEA.

The V gene is TRBV12-3 or TRBV12-4, the J gene TRBJ2-7, with 12 bases that match TRBD2. This CDR3 is built from 13 residues. V dropped 7 bases and J dropped 6; count of bases not matched to a gene: 4. In DNA form, the CDR3 reads TGTGCCAGCACCTTACTAGCGGGAGGCGAGCAGTACTTC. Amino acid sequence: CASTLLAGGEQYF.

The chain is built from TRBV6-1 and TRBJ1-6, with 7 bases that match TRBD1. This CDR3 comprises 14 residues. Per the germline V gene, CDR1 is MNHNS and CDR2 is SASEGT. The V and J ends lost 5 bases and 7 bases, in that order; junction bases with no gene match: 5. CDR3 nucleotides: TGTGCCAGCAGTAGAGACAGGGAGAATTCACCCCTCCACTTT. The encoded protein is CASSRDRENSPLHF.

The V call is TRBV2, the J call TRBJ1-5; D gene ambiguous. V gave up 5 bases and J gave up 3 bases, with 11 bases separating them. The CDR3 has 14 residues. CDR1 is SNHLY, CDR2 FYNNEI, per germline. CDR3 sequence reads: CASSYEKSNQPQHF. In DNA, the CDR3 is TGTGCCAGCAGTTATGAGAAATCCAATCAGCCCCAGCATTTT.

The chain is built from TRBV4-1 and TRBJ1-4, with D uncertain. The CDR3 contains 16 residues. Trimming took off 3 bases at V and 0 bases at J, with 11 bases between the two ends. Per the germline V gene, CDR1 is MGHRA and CDR2 is YSYEKL. Here the CDR3 reads CASSHWTDPTNEKLFF. Here the CDR3 DNA reads TGCGCCAGCAGCCATTGGACGGATCCAACTAATGAAAAACTGTTTTTT.

This chain connects TRBV25-1 to TRBJ1-2; 7 nucleotides align to TRBD1. The V gene's germline CDR1 is MGHDK and CDR2 SYGVNS. J gave up 8 bases and V 4 bases, and 7 bases lay outside the gene matches. CDR3 size: 13 residues. CDR3 in DNA: TGTGCCAGCAGTGTGTCTGGACAGGAGGGCTACACCTTC. This translates into CASSVSGQEGYTF.

J is TRBJ2-1 and V is TRBV12-3 or TRBV12-4, with TRBD2 matching 8 bases. The CDR3 spans 17 residues. V lost 2 bases, J lost 2 bases, and 8 bases stayed unmatched. The DNA of the CDR3 is TGTGCCAGCAGTTTATGGGCGGGGGGCGTCGCCTACAATGAGCAGTTCTTC. The encoded protein is CASSLWAGGVAYNEQFF.

The CDR3 protein is CASSQDPDRNTGELFF. The DNA for the CDR3 is TGCGCCAGCAGCCAAGATCCGGACAGGAACACCGGGGAGCTGTTTTTT. The chain joins TRBV4-1 to TRBJ2-2, with D perhaps matching TRBD1 (6 bases). Between the trimmed V and J ends, which lost 0 bases and 1 base, there was a span of 9 bases. Per the germline V gene, CDR1 is MGHRA and CDR2 is YSYEKL. The CDR3 is 16 amino acids.

The chain uses TRBV25-1 and TRBJ2-3, with D unclear. CDR1 and CDR2 from the germline V gene are MGHDK and SYGVNS. Trimming removed 3 bases from V and 1 base from J, with 11 bases in between. The CDR3 is 15 residues long. In DNA form, the CDR3 reads TGTGCCAGCAGTGAGGCCCTACTGGGCACAGATACGCAGTATTTT. This sequence encodes CASSEALLGTDTQYF.

The chain joins TRBV6-6 to TRBJ1-2; D ambiguous. This CDR3 is 15 amino acids long. CDR1 is MNHNY and CDR2 is SVGAGI in the germline V gene (reference sequence). Trimming took 4 bases from V and 0 from J, leaving 12 bases between them. The CDR3 coding sequence is TGTGCCAGCAGTTCCTCCGACCGCCCTAACTATGGCTACACCTTC. It specifies CASSSSDRPNYGYTF.

The chain couples TRBV27 to TRBJ2-2; TRBD2 matches at 8 bases. Germline V gene data show CDR1 as MNHEY and CDR2 as SMNVEV (reference sequence). This CDR3 has 15 amino acids. J gave up 4 bases and V 6 bases, and 7 bases lay outside the gene matches. CDR3 sequence: CASREGLEFTGELFF. The CDR3, as DNA: TGTGCCAGCAGGGAGGGACTAGAGTTCACCGGGGAGCTGTTTTTT.

There are a few counts of this clonotype. The J gene is TRBJ2-2, the V gene TRBV7-3; 7 bases are a match to TRBD1. CDR1 is SGHTA and CDR2 is FQGTGA in the germline V gene. This CDR3 spans 15 amino acids. V shed 4 bases and J 2 bases; nucleotides not matched to a gene: 4. CDR3 residues: CASSSRTGNTGELFF. CDR3 nucleotides: TGTGCCAGCAGCTCCCGGACAGGCAACACCGGGGAGCTGTTTTTT.